This is a list of T cell receptor beta chains from one sample in a study of shared clonotypes between healthy human individuals. Sequenced by immunoSEQ multiplex PCR; TCRdb stores in-frame clones only, minus some. The data show roughly 480,000 clones, roughly 85% seen once. Sequencing used PBMCs. Receptor source: a woman aged 40 to 50 in good health. Some clones in this sample may be carry-over from other donors' samples. Both conserved end residues are part of each CDR3. Each record gives: D gene, clone size, V gene, J gene, CDR3 DNA, CDR3 protein. A D gene is named only where the DNA matches it firmly. Rows may omit the clone size; those that give it use once, few, many or a size class.

>TRBD1|many|TRBV12-5|TRBJ1-1
TGTGCTAGTGGTTTGGGTGGACAGGCGACGAACACTGAAGCTTTCTTT
CASGLGGQATNTEAFF
>NA|NA|TRBV5-1|TRBJ1-1
TGCGCCAGCAGCTTGGGGGCTGTAATGAACACTGAAGCTTTCTTT
CASSLGAVMNTEAFF
>NA|NA|TRBV5-1|TRBJ2-1
TGCGCCAGCAGCATCCGGGGTCCTGACAATGAGCAGTTCTTC
CASSIRGPDNEQFF
>NA|once|TRBV5-1|TRBJ2-1
TGCGCCAGCAGCTTGACGGGGCAGAGCTCCTACAATGAGCAGTTCTTC
CASSLTGQSSYNEQFF
>TRBD1|NA|TRBV10-3|TRBJ1-1
TGTGCCATCTCAAATATCCGGGACAGGCGTCTCTTGAACACTGAAGCTTTCTTT
CAISNIRDRRLLNTEAFF
>TRBD2|NA|TRBV27|TRBJ2-4
TGTGCCAGCAGTTTTGGGGGGGGGTCGGACATTCAGTACTTC
CASSFGGGSDIQYF
>TRBD1|many|TRBV9|TRBJ1-4
TGTGCCAGCAGCACAGGGGGGGCTAATGAAAAACTGTTTTTT
CASSTGGANEKLFF
>NA|NA|TRBV10-1|TRBJ2-7
TGCGCCAGCAGTGCCACAGCGTACGAGCAGTACTTC
CASSATAYEQYF
>TRBD2|NA|TRBV6-5|TRBJ2-3
TGTGCCAGCAGGACTAGCAGTGCAGATACGCAGTATTTT
CASRTSSADTQYF
>NA|NA|TRBV5-1|TRBJ1-1
TGCGCCAGCATGACGGGCGGAGGCACTGAAGCTTTCTTT
CASMTGGGTEAFF
>NA|NA|TRBV5-1|TRBJ2-2
TGCGCCAGCAGCTTGGACAGGCGGGGCACCGGGGAGCTGTTTTTT
CASSLDRRGTGELFF
>NA|NA|TRBV5-4|TRBJ2-2
TGTGCCAGCAGCCCCAAAGTGGTAGCGGTTACCGGGGAGCTGTTTTTT
CASSPKVVAVTGELFF
>NA|NA|TRBV2|TRBJ2-2
TGTGCCAGCAGCCCGGACACTTACACCGGGGAGCTGTTTTTT
CASSPDTYTGELFF
>NA|NA|TRBV7-3|TRBJ2-5
TGTGCCAGCAGCTTTATTGCGGGGGAGACCCAGTACTTC
CASSFIAGETQYF
>TRBD1|NA|TRBV29-1|TRBJ2-7
TGCAGCGTTAGGTTAGGACAGGGGGCAGGGGAGCAGTACTTC
CSVRLGQGAGEQYF
>TRBD2|NA|TRBV6-9|TRBJ2-7
TGTGCCGCTGTTAGCGGGAGGCCAGAGCCCTACGAGCAGTACTTC
CAAVSGRPEPYEQYF
>NA|NA|TRBV7-9|TRBJ2-7
TGTGCCAGCAGCTTAGCGGGCTCTAGCGCATTCCCCTACGAGCAGTACTTC
CASSLAGSSAFPYEQYF
>NA|NA|TRBV19|TRBJ2-7
TGTGCCAGTAGCGCCCCGGGGGCCTACTCCTACGAGCAGTACTTC
CASSAPGAYSYEQYF
>NA|NA|TRBV6-1|TRBJ2-7
TGTGCCAGCAGTGAAGCGACGCTTCGGCGGACCTACGAGCAGTACTTC
CASSEATLRRTYEQYF
>TRBD1|NA|TRBV27|TRBJ2-3
TGTGCCAGCAGACTTAGGACAGGATCTAGCACAGATACGCAGTATTTT
CASRLRTGSSTDTQYF
>NA|NA|TRBV5-1|TRBJ1-2
TGCGCCAGCAGCTTGGCTGATAACTATGGCTACACCTTC
CASSLADNYGYTF
>TRBD2|NA|TRBV10-2|TRBJ2-7
TGCGCCAGCTTAACAGCGGGAGGTGGCGAGCAGTACTTC
CASLTAGGGEQYF
>TRBD2|NA|TRBV7-2|TRBJ2-5
TGTGCCAGCAGTTTAAGGACTAGCGGTCAAGAGACCCAGTACTTC
CASSLRTSGQETQYF
>NA|NA|TRBV7-9|TRBJ2-6
TGTGCCAGCAGCTCCCTTGGGGCCAACGTCCTGACTTTC
CASSSLGANVLTF
>NA|NA|TRBV11-3|TRBJ2-3
TGTGCCAGCAGCTTAGGCGGACTCGACAGAGATACGCAGTATTTT
CASSLGGLDRDTQYF
>TRBD1|NA|TRBV27|TRBJ2-7
TGTGCCAGCAGTCCACGGACAGGCTACTACGAGCAGTACTTC
CASSPRTGYYEQYF
>TRBD1|NA|TRBV5-4|TRBJ1-3
TGTGCCAGCAGCCCCGGGACAGGGCTCTCTGGAAACACCATATATTTT
CASSPGTGLSGNTIYF
>NA|NA|TRBV11-1|TRBJ1-1
TGTGCCAGCAGCTTAGCCCGGTCCACTGAAGCTTTCTTT
CASSLARSTEAFF
>NA|NA|TRBV10-3|TRBJ1-5
TGTGCCATCAGTGAGTACGCGTCCTCAAATCAGCCCCAGCATTTT
CAISEYASSNQPQHF
>NA|NA|TRBV7-3|TRBJ2-3
TGTGCCAGCAGCTTCTCCGGGGGCCGCACAGATACGCAGTATTTT
CASSFSGGRTDTQYF
>TRBD1|NA|TRBV11-2|TRBJ1-5
TGTGCCAGCAGCTTAACAGGGGATCAGCCCCAGCATTTT
CASSLTGDQPQHF